This TCR beta chain is from a study of early T cells in non-severe SARS-CoV-2 infection. Study-wide background: The chains were unpaired, and the sequenced material was bulk RNA from unsorted whole blood. Study-level results: There was a bias toward anti-spike CD8 responses in VDJdb matching, which missed private and CD4 specificities.

Separate cDNA molecules each had unique molecular identifiers attached to them. TCRdb reprocessed the 5' RACE reads via MiXCR and lists one record per CDR3 protein. The sample comprises 55,000 to 80,000 distinct CDR3 sequences, 8% to 9% of which are singletons, and over 10% rests with the top ten. This clonotype was recorded at least ten times. What it recognizes is unknown. CDR1 and CDR2 (germline): SGHTA, FQGNSA. Trimming stripped 2 bases from V and 10 bases from J, with 12 bases between. This CDR3 has 13 residues. The chain is built from TRBV7-2 and TRBJ2-1; D uncertain. Material: whole blood, obtained at baseline. This TCR came from an adult who was a healthcare worker with PCR-confirmed SARS-CoV-2 infection or an uninfected control (not recorded which). The CDR3 region is CASSLFPSEEQFF. As DNA, the CDR3 is TGTGCCAGCAGCTTATTCCCTAGTGAGGAGCAGTTCTTC.